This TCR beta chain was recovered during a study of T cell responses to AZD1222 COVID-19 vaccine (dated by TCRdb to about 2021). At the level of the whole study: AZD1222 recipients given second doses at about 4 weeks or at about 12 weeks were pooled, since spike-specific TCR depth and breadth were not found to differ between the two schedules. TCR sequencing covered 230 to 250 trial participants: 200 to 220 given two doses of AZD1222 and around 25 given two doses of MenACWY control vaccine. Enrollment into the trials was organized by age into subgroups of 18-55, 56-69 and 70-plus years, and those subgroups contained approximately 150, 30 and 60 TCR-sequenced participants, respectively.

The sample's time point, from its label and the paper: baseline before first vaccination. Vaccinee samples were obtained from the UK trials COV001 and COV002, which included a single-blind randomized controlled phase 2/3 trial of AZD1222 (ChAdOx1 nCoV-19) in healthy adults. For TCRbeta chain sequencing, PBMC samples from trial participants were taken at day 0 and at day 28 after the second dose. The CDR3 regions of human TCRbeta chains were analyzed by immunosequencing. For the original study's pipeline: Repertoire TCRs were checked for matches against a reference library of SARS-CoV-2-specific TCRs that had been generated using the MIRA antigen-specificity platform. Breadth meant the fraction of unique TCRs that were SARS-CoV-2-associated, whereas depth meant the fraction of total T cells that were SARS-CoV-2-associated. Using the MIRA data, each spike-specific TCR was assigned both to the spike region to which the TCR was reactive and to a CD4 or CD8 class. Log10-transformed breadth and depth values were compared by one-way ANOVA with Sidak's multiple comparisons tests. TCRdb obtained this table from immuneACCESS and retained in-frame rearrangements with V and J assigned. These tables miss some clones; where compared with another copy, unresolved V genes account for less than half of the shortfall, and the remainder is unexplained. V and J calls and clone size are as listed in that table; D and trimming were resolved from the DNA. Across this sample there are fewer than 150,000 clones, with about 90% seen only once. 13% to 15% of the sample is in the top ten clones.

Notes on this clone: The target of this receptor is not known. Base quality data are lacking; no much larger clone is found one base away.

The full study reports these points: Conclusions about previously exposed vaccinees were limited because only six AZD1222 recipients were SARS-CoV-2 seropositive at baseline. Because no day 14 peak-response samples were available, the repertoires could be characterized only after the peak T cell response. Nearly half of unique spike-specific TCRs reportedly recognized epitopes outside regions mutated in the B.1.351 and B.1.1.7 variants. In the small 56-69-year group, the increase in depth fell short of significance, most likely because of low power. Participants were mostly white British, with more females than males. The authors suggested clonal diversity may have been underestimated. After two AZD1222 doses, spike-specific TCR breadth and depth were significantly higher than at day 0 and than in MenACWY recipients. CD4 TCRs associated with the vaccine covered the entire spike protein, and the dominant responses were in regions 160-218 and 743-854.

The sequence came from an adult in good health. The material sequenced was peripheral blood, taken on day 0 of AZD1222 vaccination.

At the DNA level, the sequence is TGTGCCAGTAGTATCGGACAGGGGGATTACGAGCAGTACTTC. Its protein product is CASSIGQGDYEQYF. The rearrangement combines TRBV19 with TRBJ2-7, with 10 bases in between that match TRBD1. V loses 3 bases at its end and J loses 4 bases; junction bases beyond the gene matches: 3. From cysteine to phenylalanine, the CDR3 is 14 amino acids long. Solely the CDR3 DNA is kept, with 42 bases framed from the first base. Per the germline V gene (reference sequence), LNHDA is the CDR1 and SQIVND is the CDR2.